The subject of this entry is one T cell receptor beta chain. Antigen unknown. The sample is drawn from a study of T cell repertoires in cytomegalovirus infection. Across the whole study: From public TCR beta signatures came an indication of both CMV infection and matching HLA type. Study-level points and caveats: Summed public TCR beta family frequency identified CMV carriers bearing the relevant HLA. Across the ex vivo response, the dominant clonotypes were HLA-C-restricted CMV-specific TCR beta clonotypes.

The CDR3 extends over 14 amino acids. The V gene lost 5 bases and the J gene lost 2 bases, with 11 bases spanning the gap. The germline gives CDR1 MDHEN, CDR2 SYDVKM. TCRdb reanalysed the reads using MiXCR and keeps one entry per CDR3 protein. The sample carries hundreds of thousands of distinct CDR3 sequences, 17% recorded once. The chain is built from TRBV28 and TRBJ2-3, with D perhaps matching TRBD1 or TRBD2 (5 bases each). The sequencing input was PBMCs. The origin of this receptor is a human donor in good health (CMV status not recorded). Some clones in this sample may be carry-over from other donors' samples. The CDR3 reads CASSGPGHTDTQYF. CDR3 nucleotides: TGTGCCAGCAGTGGGCCGGGGCACACAGATACGCAGTATTTT.